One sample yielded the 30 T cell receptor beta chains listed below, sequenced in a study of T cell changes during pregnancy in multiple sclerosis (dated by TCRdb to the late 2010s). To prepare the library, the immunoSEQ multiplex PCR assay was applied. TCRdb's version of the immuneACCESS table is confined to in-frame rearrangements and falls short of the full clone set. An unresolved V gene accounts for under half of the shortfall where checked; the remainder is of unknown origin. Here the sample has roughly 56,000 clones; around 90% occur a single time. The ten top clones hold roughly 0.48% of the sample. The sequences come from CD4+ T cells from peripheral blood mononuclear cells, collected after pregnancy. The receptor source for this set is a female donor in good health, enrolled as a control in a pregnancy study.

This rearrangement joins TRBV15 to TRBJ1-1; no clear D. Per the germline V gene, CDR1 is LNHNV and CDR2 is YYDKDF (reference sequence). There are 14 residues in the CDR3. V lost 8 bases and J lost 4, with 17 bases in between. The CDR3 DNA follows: TGTGCCACCGGGCGCCTCGAAGTGGCCACTGAAGCTTTCTTT. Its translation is CATGRLEVATEAFF.

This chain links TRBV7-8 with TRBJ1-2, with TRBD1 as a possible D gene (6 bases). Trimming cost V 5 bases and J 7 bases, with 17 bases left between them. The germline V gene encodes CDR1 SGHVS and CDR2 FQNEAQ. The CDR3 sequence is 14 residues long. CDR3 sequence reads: CASSATGSSGGYTF. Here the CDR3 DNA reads TGTGCCAGCAGCGCAACAGGGTCTAGCGGTGGCTACACCTTC.

Written as DNA, the CDR3 is TGTGCCACTTGCCGGACAGGGACCATCGGGGAGCTGTTTTTT. As protein: CATCRTGTIGELFF. The chain joins TRBV19 to TRBJ2-2; 8 bases are shared with TRBD1. J gave up 7 bases and V 10 bases, and 11 bases lay outside the gene matches. The CDR3 contains 14 residues. Germline CDR1 is LNHDA and CDR2 is SQIVND (reference sequence). Full variable domain (outside the CDR3, taken from reference TRBV19 and TRBJ2-2): DGGITQSPKYLFRKEGQNVTLSCEQNLNHDAMYWYRQDPGQGLRLIYYSQIVNDFQKGDIAEGYSVSREKKESFPLTVTSAQKNPTAFYLCATCRTGTIGELFFGEGSRLTVL.

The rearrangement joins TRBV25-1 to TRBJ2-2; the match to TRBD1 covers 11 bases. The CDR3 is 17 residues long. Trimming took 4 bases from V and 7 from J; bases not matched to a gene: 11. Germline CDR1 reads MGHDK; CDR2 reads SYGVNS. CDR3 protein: CASSATGTGGRDGELFF. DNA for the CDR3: TGTGCCAGCAGTGCAACCGGGACAGGGGGAAGGGACGGGGAGCTGTTTTTT.

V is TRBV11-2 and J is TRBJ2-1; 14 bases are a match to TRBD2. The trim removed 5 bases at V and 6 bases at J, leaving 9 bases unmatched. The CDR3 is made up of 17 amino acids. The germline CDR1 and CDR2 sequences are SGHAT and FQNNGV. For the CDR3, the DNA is TGTGCCAGCAGCGCCCCACCCGGGACTAGCGGGGGCAATGAGCAGTTCTTC. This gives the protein CASSAPPGTSGGNEQFF.

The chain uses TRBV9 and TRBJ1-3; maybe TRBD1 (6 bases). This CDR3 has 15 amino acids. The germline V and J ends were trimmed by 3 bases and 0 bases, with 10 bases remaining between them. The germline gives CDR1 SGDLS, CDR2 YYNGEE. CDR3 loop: CASSEQGFSGNTIYF. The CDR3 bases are TGTGCCAGCAGCGAACAGGGATTCTCTGGAAACACCATATATTTT.

DNA of the CDR3: TGTGCCAGCAGCAGGGTAGCACCCTACGAGCAGTACTTC. It specifies CASSRVAPYEQYF. The rearrangement joins TRBV6-5 to TRBJ2-7, with D tentatively TRBD1 (5 bases). Trimming cost V 6 bases and J 2 bases, with 11 bases left between them. Per germline, CDR1 MNHEY and CDR2 SVGAGI. The CDR3 spans 13 residues.

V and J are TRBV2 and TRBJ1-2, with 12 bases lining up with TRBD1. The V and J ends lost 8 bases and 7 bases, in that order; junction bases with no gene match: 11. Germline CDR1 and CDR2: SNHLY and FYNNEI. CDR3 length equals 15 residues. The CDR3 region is CASSLGQGAIGGYTF. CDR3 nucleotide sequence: TGTGCCAGCTCCCTGGGACAGGGGGCAATCGGTGGCTACACCTTC.

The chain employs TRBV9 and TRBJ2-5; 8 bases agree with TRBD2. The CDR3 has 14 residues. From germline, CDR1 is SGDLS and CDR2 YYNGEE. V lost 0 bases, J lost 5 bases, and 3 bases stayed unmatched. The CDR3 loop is CASSVAGGQETQYF. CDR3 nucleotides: TGTGCCAGCAGCGTAGCGGGGGGGCAGGAGACCCAGTACTTC.

The CDR3 sequence: CASSPATGDNTEAFF. CDR3 DNA sequence: TGCGCCAGCAGCCCCGCGACAGGGGATAACACTGAAGCTTTCTTT. This chain joins TRBV4-3 and TRBJ1-1, with 8 bases matching TRBD1. The ends lost 4 bases at V and 2 bases at J; junction bases unmatched: 6. CDR1 and CDR2 (germline): LGHNA, YSLEER. This CDR3 contains 15 residues.

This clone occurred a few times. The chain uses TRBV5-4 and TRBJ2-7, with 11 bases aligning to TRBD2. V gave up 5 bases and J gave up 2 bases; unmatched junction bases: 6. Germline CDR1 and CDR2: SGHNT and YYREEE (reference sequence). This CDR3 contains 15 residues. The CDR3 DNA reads TGTGCCAGCAGGGACGGGACTAGCGGTACCTACGAGCAGTACTTC. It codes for CASRDGTSGTYEQYF.

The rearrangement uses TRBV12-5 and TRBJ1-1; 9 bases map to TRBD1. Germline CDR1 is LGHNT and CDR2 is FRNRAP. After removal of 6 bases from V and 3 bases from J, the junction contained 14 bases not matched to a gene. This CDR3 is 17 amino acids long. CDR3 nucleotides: TGTGCTAGTGGATTACCGGGACAGGGTAGGGTGGACACTGAAGCTTTCTTT. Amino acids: CASGLPGQGRVDTEAFF.

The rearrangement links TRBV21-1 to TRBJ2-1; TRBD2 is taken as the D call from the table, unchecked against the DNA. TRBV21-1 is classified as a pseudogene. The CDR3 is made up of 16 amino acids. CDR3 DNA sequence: TGTGCCAGCAGCAAAATGGGCGGGGGTGCCTACAATGAGCAGTTCTTC. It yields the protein CASSKMGGGAYNEQFF.

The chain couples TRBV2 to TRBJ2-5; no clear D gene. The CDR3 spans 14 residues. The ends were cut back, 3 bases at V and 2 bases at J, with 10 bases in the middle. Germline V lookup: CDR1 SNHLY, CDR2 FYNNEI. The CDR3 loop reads CASSDWQTQETQYF. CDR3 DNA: TGTGCCAGCAGTGACTGGCAGACACAAGAGACCCAGTACTTC.

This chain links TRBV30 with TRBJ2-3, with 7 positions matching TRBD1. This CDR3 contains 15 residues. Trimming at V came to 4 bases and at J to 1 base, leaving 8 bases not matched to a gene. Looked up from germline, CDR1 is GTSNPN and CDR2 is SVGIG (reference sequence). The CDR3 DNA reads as TGTGCCTGGACTAACAGGGGTCGGGGCACAGATACGCAGTATTTT. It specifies CAWTNRGRGTDTQYF.

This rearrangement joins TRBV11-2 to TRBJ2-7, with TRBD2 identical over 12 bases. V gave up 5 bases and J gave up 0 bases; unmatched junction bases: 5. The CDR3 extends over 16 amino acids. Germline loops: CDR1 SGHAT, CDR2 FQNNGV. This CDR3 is CASSPLAGGISYEQYF. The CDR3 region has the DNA TGTGCCAGCAGCCCGCTAGCGGGGGGGATCTCCTACGAGCAGTACTTC. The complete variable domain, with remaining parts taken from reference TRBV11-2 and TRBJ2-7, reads EAGVAQSPRYKIIEKRQSVAFWCNPISGHATLYWYQQILGQGPKLLIQFQNNGVVDDSQLPKDRFSAERLKGVDSTLKIQPAKLEDSAVYLCASSPLAGGISYEQYFGPGTRLTVT.

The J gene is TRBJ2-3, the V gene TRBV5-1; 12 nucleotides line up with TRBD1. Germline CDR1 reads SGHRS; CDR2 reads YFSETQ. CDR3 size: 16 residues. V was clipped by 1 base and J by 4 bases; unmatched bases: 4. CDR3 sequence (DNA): TGCGCCAGCAGCTTGAGGGGACAGGGGGCGTCAGATACGCAGTATTTT. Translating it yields CASSLRGQGASDTQYF.

This CDR3 reads CASSLARGDGGELFF. Written as DNA, the CDR3 is TGTGCCAGCAGCTTGGCGCGGGGGGATGGCGGGGAGCTGTTTTTT. J is TRBJ2-2 and V is TRBV5-4, with 8 positions matching TRBD2. The germline CDR1 and CDR2 sequences are SGHNT and YYREEE (reference sequence). The V segment lost 0 bases and the J segment 7 bases; nucleotides outside the gene matches: 5. CDR3 length equals 15 residues.

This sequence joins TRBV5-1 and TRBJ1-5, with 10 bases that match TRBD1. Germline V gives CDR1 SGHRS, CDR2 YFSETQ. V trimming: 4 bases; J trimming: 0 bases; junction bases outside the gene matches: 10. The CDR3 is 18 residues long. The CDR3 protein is CASSPRDRGPGSNQPQHF. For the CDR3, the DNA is TGCGCCAGCAGCCCCCGGGACAGGGGTCCGGGTAGCAATCAGCCCCAGCATTTT.

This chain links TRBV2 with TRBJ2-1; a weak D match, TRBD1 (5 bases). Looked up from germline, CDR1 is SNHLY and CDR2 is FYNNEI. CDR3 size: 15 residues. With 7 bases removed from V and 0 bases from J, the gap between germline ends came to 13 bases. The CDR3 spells CASNLQESSYNEQFF. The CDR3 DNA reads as TGTGCCAGCAATCTACAGGAGAGCTCCTACAATGAGCAGTTCTTC.

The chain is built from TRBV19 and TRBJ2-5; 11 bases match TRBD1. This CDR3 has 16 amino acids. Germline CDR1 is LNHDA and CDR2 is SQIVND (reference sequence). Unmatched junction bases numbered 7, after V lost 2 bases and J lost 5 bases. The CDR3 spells CASSIRGQGAGETQYF. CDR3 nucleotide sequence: TGTGCCAGTAGTATACGCGGACAGGGGGCGGGGGAGACCCAGTACTTC.

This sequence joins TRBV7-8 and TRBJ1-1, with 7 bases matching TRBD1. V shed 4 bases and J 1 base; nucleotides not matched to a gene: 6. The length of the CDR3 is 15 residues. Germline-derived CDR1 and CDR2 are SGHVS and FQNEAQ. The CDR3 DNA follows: TGTGCCAGCAGCTGGGGTCGGGACAGGAACACTGAAGCTTTCTTT. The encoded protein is CASSWGRDRNTEAFF.

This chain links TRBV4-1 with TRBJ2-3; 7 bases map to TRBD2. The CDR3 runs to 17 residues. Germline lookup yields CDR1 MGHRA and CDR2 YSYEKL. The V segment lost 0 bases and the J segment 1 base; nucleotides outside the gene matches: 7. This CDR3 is CASSQDGSSGRTDTQYF. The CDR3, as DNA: TGCGCCAGCAGCCAAGATGGGAGTAGCGGGCGCACAGATACGCAGTATTTT.

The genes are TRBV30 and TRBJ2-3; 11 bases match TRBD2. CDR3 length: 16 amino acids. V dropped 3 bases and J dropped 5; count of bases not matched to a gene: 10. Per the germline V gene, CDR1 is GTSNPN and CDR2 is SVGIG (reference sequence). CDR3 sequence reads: CAWRRILAGAGDTQYF. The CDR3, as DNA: TGTGCCTGGAGGCGCATACTAGCGGGGGCGGGAGATACGCAGTATTTT.

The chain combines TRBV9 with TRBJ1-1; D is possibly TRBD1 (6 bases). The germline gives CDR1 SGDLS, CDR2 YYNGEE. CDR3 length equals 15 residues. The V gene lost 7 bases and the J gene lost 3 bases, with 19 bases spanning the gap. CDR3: CASSLGGGTDTEAFF. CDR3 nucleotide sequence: TGTGCCAGCTCTTTAGGGGGGGGGACGGACACTGAAGCTTTCTTT.

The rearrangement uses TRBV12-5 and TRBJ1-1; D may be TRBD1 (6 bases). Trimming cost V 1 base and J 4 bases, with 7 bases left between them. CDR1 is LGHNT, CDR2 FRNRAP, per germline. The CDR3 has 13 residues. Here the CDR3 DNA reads TGTGCTAGTGGTTTGGGAGGGGGCACTGAAGCTTTCTTT. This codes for CASGLGGGTEAFF.

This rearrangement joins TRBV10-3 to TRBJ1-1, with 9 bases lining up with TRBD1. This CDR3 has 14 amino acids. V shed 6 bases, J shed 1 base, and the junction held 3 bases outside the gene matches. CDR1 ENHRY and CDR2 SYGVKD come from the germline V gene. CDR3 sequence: CAISPGQGNTEAFF. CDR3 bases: TGTGCCATCAGCCCGGGACAGGGGAACACTGAAGCTTTCTTT.

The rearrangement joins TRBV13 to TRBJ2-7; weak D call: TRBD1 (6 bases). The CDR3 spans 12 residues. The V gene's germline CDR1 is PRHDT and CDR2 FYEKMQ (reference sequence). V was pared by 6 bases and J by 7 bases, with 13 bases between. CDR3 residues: CASSSQGVEQYF. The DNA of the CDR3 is TGTGCCAGCAGTTCACAGGGAGTGGAGCAGTACTTC. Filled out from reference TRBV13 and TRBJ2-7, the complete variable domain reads AAGVIQSPRHLIKEKRETATLKCYPIPRHDTVYWYQQGPGQDPQFLISFYEKMQSDKGSIPDRFSAQQFSDYHSELNMSSLELGDSALYFCASSSQGVEQYFGPGTRLTVT.

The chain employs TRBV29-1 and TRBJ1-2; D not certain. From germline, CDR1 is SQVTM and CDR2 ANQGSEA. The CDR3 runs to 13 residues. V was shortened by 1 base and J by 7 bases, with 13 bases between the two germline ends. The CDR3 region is CSVEVAGWAGYTF. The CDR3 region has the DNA TGCAGCGTTGAAGTGGCGGGCTGGGCTGGCTACACCTTC. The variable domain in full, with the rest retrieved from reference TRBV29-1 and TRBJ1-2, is SAVISQKPSRDICQRGTSLTIQCQVDSQVTMMFWYRQQPGQSLTLIATANQGSEATYESGFVIDKFPISRPNLTFSTLTVSNMSPEDSSIYLCSVEVAGWAGYTFGSGTRLTVV.

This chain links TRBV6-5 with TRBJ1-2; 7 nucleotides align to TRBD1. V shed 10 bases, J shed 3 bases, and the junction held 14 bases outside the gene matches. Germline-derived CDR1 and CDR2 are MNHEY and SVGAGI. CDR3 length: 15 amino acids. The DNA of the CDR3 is TGTGCCACCGCGAGGGGACAGATAGAAGACTATGGCTACACCTTC. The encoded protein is CATARGQIEDYGYTF.